This T cell receptor (beta chain) was found in a study of T cells after yellow fever vaccination (dated by TCRdb to the late 2010s). For the wider study: Libraries from fractions with low cell numbers were prepared with the SMART-Seq v4 Ultra Low Input RNA kit. Blood was collected at multiple timepoints before and after primary and secondary immunization, and bulk PBMC replicates and cell subsets were isolated. The cohort comprised two healthy male donors, one aged 18 to 30 and one aged 30 to 39 years. To follow T-cell clones before and after both primary and booster YFV17D yellow fever vaccination, bulk TCR alpha and beta repertoires underwent longitudinal sequencing.

The sequencing machine was an Illumina NovaSeq 6000. TCR cDNA was synthesized by 5'RACE template switching, through which a universal primer site and unique molecular identifiers were introduced. Priming for cDNA synthesis came from both the TCR alpha and TCR beta constant segments. Library amplification involved two PCR steps, and the second step added sample barcodes and sequencing adapters. Sequencing of libraries was performed on Illumina HiSeq 2500 (2x100 bp) or NovaSeq (2x150 bp). Regarding the original processing steps: MIGEC handled demultiplexing of reads and collapsing into UMI consensus sequences, while MiXCR performed V(D)J alignment. Vaccine-responding clonotypes were defined with edgeR using replicate PBMC samples, requiring FDR below 0.01 and a log2 fold change above 5 up to day 15. Each bulk clonotype received a CD4 or CD8 identity based on whether the sequenced CD4 or CD8 repertoire contained that clonotype at higher abundance. TCRdb reworked the public reads: Q25 trimming with fastp, MiXCR clone assembly, productive beta chains retained. Identical CDR3 protein sequences are pooled into one entry, listed with their most common genes and DNA. The V and J calls shown here were made by TCRdb, not taken from the authors' results. The sample profile shows 120,000 or so distinct CDR3 sequences; around 15% of them were found once. 40% to 45% of the sample comes from the top ten.

A few counts support this clonotype. The antigen this receptor binds is unknown. The sample holds no much larger clone one base away, and base qualities are not on file. What the treatment or condition label conveys for this sample: live attenuated yellow fever vaccine strain. A standard Ficoll-Paque protocol was used to isolate PBMCs from peripheral blood. Dynabeads CD4 and CD8 positive selection kits were used to isolate CD4 and CD8 T-cell fractions. RNA was extracted with TriZol from bulk PBMCs, CD4 and CD8 fractions, and dextramer-positive and dextramer-negative fractions. From its cysteine to its phenylalanine, the CDR3 spans 15 amino acids. Only the CDR3 region is kept as DNA, spanning 45 bases read in frame from base 1. Taken from the germline V gene, the CDR1 and CDR2 loops are SGHAT and FQNNGV. Trimming removed 2 bases from V and 8 bases from J, leaving 16 bases between the germline ends. What the study reported, not specific to this receptor: Computational filtering was needed because FACS-sorted repertoires could contain abundant contaminating clonotypes from the bulk population. Compared with the primary T-cell response, the secondary T-cell response was weaker but faster, peaking on day 5 rather than day 15. After the booster, most of the clones that had expanded following primary vaccination were detected again (just under 97% of CD4 and 80% to 90% of CD8), which suggests that memory was broadly maintained. Because only a couple of donors were included in the study, the extent to which the findings can be generalized is limited. A small fraction of clonotypes appeared in both the CD4 and CD8 compartments, likely as a result of convergent recombination.

Recombination joined TRBV11-2 with TRBJ2-1, with no confidently assigned D gene. This TCR was recovered from a man younger than 35 who received the YFV17D yellow fever vaccine. The sequences come from CD8+ T cells sorted from PBMCs, collected 5 days after the yellow fever booster vaccination. The DNA is as follows: TGTGCCAGCAGCTTATCCCCGCCGGTTGTGTATGAGCAGTTCTTC. Translated, this gives CASSLSPPVVYEQFF.